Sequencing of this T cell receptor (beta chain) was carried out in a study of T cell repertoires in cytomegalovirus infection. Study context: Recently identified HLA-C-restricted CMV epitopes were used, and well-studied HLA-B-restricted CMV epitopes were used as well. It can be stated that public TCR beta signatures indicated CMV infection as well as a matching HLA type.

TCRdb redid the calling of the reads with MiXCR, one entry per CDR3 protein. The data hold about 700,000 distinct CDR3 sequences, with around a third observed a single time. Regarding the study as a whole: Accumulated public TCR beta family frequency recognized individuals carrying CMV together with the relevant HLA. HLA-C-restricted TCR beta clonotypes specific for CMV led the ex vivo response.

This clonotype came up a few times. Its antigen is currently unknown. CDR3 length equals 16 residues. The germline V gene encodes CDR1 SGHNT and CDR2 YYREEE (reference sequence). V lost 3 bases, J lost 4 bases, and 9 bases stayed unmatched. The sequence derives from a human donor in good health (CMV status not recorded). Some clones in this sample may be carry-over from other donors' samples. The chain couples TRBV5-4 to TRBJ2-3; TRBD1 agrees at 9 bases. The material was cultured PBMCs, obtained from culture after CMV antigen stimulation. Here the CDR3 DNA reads TGTGCCAGCAGCTCCGGGACAGGGATAGTACCAGATACGCAGTATTTT. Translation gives CASSSGTGIVPDTQYF. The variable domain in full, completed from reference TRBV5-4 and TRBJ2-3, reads ETGVTQSPTHLIKTRGQQVTLRCSSQSGHNTVSWYQQALGQGPQFIFQYYREEENGRGNFPPRFSGLQFPNYSSELNVNALELDDSALYLCASSSGTGIVPDTQYFGPGTRLTVL.